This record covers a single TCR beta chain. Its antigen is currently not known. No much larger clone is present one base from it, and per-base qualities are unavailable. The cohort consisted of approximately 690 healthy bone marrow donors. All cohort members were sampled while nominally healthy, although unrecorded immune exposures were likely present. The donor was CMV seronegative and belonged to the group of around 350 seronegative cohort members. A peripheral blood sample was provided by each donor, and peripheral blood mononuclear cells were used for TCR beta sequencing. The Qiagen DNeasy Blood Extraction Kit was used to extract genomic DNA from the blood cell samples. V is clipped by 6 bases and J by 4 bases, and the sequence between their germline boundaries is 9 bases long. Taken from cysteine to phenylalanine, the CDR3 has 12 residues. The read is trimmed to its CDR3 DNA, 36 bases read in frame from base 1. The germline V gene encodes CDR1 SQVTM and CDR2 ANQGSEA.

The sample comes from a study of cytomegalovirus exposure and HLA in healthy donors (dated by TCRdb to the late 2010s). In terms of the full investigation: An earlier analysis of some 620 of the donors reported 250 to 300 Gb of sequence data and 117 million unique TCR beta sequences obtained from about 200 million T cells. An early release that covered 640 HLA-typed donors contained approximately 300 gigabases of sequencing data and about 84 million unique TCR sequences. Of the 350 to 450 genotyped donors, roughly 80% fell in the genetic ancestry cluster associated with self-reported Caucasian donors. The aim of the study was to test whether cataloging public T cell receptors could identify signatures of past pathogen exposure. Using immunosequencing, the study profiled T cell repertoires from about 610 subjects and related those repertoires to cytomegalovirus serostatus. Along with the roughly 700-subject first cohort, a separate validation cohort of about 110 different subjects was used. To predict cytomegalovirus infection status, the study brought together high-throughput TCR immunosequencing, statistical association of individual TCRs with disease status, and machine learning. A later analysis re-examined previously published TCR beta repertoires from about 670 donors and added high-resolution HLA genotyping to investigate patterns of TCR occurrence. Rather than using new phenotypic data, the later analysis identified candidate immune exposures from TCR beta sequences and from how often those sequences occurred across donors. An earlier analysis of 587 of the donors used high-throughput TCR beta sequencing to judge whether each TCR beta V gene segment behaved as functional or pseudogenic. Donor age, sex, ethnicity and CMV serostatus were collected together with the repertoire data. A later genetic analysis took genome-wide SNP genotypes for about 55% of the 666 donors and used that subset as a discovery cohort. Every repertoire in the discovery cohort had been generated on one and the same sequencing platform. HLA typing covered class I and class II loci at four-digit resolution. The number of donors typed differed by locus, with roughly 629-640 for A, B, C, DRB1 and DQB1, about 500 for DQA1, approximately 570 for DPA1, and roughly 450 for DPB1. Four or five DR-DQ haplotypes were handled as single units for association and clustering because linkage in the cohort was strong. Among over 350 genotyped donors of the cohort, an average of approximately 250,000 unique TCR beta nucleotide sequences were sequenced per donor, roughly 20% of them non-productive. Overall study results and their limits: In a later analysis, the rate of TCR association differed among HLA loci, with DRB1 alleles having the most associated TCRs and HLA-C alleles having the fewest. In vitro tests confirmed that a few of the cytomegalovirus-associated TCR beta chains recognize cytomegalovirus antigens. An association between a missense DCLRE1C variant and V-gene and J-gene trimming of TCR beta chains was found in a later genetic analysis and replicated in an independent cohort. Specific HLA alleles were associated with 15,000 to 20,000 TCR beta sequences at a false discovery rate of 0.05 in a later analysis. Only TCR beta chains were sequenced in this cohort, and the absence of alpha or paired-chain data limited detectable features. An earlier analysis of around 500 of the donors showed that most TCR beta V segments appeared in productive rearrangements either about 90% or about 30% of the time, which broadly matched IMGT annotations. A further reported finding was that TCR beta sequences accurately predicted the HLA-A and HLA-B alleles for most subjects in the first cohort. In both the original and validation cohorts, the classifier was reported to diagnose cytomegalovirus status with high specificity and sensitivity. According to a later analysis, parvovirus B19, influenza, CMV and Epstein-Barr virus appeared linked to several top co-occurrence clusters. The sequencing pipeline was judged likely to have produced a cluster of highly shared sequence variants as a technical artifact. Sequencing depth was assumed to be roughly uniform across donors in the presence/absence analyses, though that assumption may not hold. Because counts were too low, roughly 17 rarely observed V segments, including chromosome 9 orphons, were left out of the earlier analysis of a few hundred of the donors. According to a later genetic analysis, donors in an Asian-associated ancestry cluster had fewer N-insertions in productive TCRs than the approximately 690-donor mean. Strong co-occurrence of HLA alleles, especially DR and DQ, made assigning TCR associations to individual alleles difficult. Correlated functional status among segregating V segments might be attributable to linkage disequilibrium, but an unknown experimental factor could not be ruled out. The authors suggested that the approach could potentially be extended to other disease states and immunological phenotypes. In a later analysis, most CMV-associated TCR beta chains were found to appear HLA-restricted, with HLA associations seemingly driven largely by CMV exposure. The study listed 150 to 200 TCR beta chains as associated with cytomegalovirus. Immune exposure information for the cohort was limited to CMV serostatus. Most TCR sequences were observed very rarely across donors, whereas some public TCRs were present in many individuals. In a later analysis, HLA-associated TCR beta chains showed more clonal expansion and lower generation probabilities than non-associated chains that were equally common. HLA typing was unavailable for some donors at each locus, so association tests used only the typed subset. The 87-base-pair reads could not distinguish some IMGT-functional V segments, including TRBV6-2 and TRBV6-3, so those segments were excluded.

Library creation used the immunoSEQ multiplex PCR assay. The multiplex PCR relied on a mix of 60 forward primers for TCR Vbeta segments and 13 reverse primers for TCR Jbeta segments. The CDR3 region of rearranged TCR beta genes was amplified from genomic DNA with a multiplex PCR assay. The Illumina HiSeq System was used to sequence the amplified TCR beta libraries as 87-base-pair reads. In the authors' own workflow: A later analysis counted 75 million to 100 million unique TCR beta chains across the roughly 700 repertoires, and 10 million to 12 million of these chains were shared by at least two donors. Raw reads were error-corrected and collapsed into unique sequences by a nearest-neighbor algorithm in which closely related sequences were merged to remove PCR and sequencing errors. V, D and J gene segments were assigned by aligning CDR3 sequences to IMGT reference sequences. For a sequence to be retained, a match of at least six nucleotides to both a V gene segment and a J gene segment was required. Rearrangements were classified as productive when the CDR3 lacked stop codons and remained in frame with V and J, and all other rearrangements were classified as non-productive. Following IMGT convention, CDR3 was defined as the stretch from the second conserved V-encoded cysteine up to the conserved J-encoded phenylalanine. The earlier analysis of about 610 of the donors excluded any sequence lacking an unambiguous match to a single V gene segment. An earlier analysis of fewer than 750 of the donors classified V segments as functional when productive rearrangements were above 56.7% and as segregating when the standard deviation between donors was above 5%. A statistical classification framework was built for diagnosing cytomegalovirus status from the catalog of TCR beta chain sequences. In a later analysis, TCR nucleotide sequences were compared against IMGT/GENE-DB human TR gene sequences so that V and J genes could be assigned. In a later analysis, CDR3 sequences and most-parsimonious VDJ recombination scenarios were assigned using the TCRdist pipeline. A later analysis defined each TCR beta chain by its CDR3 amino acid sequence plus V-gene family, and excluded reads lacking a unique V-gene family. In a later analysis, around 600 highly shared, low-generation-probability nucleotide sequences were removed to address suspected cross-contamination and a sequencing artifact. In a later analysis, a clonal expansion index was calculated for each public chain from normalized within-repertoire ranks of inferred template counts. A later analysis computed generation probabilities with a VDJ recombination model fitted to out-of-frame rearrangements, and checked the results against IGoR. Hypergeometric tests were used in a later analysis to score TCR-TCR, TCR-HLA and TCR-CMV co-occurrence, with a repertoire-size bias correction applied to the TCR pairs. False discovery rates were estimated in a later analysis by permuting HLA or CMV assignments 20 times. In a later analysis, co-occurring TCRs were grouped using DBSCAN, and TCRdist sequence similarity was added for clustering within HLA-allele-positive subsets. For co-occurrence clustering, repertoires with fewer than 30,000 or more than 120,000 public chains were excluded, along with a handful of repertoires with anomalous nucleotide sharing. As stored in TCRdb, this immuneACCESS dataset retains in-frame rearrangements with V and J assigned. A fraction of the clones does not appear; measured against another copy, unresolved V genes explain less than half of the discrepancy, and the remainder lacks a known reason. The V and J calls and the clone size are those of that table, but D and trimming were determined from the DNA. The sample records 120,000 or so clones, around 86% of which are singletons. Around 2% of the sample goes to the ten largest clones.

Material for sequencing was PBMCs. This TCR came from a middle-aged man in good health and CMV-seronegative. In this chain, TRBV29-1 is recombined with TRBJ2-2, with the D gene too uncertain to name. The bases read TGCAGCGTGGAACGCAGCACCGGGGAGCTGTTTTTT. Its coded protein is CSVERSTGELFF.